A single sample is the source of the 14 T cell receptor beta chains below, sequenced in a study of CD8 T cells in Susac syndrome. After extraction with the RNeasy kit, roughly 0.5 to 1 ug of the RNA was reverse transcribed using random hexamers. TCRdb ran MiXCR on the immunoSEQ multiplex PCR reads and lists one entry per CDR3 protein. The table lists about 300,000 distinct CDR3 sequences, 85% of them singletons. Input material: CD8+ T cells from PBMCs. Receptor source: a human donor with multiple sclerosis.

The chain joins TRBV6-5 to TRBJ1-2; D not certain. Germline V lookup: CDR1 MNHEY, CDR2 SVGAGI. The V end lost 6 bases, the J end lost 2 bases, and 10 bases lay between the germline ends. The CDR3 has 13 residues. The CDR3 spells CASSPLPNYGYTF. CDR3 nucleotides: TGTGCCAGCAGCCCCCTTCCAAACTATGGCTACACCTTC.

V is TRBV19 and J is TRBJ2-7, with 12 bases that match TRBD2. Germline trimming cut 5 bases from V and 2 bases from J; bases unmatched to any gene: 4. Germline V gives CDR1 LNHDA, CDR2 SQIVND (reference sequence). CDR3 length: 15 amino acids. The CDR3 reads CASSPLAGGPYEQYF. The CDR3 coding sequence is TGTGCCAGTAGTCCTCTAGCGGGAGGGCCCTACGAGCAGTACTTC.

As to this clonotype: Relative to the germline gene, one junction end is altered; a read error may explain this. The V call is TRBV5-6, the J call TRBJ2-3; 7 bases line up with TRBD2. This CDR3 comprises 12 residues. CDR1 is SGHDT, CDR2 YYEEEE, per germline. The CDR3 region is CASSSIGGLESF. CDR3 nucleotides: TGTGCCAGCAGCTCAATCGGGGGGTTGGAGTCTTTT.

The rearrangement uses TRBV27 and TRBJ2-7; D remains unclear. Trimming stripped 3 bases from V and 5 bases from J, with 11 bases between. This CDR3 contains 13 residues. Germline CDR1 reads MNHEY; CDR2 reads SMNVEV (reference sequence). Here the CDR3 DNA reads TGTGCCAGCAGTTTTTATGAGAATAACGAGCAGTACTTC. This codes for CASSFYENNEQYF.

This chain connects TRBV7-9 to TRBJ2-7, with 11 bases that match TRBD2. Germline CDR1 and CDR2: SEHNR and FQNEAQ (reference sequence). The CDR3 has 19 amino acids. V lost 5 bases and J lost 4; bases outside the gene matches: 19. The CDR3 DNA reads TGTGCCAGCAGCCTCACGCTAGCGGGAGGCCCCGGGACCGGTTACGAGCAGTACTTC. Protein sequence: CASSLTLAGGPGTGYEQYF.

The gene calls are TRBV23-1 and TRBJ2-5, with D perhaps TRBD1 (7 bases). TRBV23-1 belongs to the ORF category, with a function that is uncertain. V was cut by 2 bases and J by 5 bases, with 18 bases left in between. The CDR3 is 16 amino acids. CDR3 nucleotides: TGCGCCAGCAGTCAACCGGAAACAGGGGAGGAGGAGACCCAGTACTTC. Translation gives CASSQPETGEEETQYF.

The J gene is TRBJ2-3, the V gene TRBV11-2; 8 positions agree with TRBD2. The length of the CDR3 is 15 residues. Germline CDR1 reads SGHAT; CDR2 reads FQNNGV. The V gene end was trimmed by 5 bases and the J gene end by 6 bases; junction bases not matched to a gene: 10. Here the CDR3 DNA reads TGTGCCAGCAGCCCCTCGGGGGGGTTCCTGGATACGCAGTATTTT. This encodes CASSPSGGFLDTQYF. Based on the CDR3 plus reference TRBV11-2 and TRBJ2-3, the full variable domain is EAGVAQSPRYKIIEKRQSVAFWCNPISGHATLYWYQQILGQGPKLLIQFQNNGVVDDSQLPKDRFSAERLKGVDSTLKIQPAKLEDSAVYLCASSPSGGFLDTQYFGPGTRLTVL.

The chain joins TRBV20-1 to TRBJ1-1; no clear D. Per the germline V gene, CDR1 is DFQATT and CDR2 is SNEGSKA (reference sequence). The CDR3 has 12 amino acids. The V end lost 0 bases, the J end lost 7 bases, and 9 bases lay between the germline ends. The CDR3 DNA reads as TGCAGTGCTAGAGATCTGCCAAGTGAAGCTTTCTTT. It encodes CSARDLPSEAFF.

This clonotype was detected only a few times. The chain carries TRBV7-2 and TRBJ2-7; 9 bases are a match to TRBD1. The CDR3 is 14 residues long. Germline CDR1 is SGHTA and CDR2 is FQGNSA. The junction had 7 bases not matched to a gene; V was cut back by 5 bases and J by 5 bases. The DNA for the CDR3 is TGTGCCAGCAGCGTAGACAGGGGGTGGCACGAGCAGTACTTC. Translating gives CASSVDRGWHEQYF.

This clonotype was detected only a few times. The chain joins TRBV27 to TRBJ2-1; possibly TRBD1 for D (6 bases). CDR3 length: 14 amino acids. Trimming took off 3 bases at V and 4 bases at J, with 10 bases between the two ends. From germline, CDR1 is MNHEY and CDR2 SMNVEV (reference sequence). CDR3 loop: CASSLWDTYNEQFF. The CDR3 region has the DNA TGTGCCAGCAGTTTGTGGGACACTTACAATGAGCAGTTCTTC.

This chain links TRBV6-2 or TRBV6-3 with TRBJ2-7; tentatively, D is TRBD2 (6 bases). Trimming removed 5 bases from V and 3 bases from J, with 17 bases in between. The V gene's germline CDR1 is MNHEY and CDR2 SVGEGT. The length of the CDR3 is 15 residues. In nucleotides, the CDR3 is TGTGCCAGCAGTCCTTTCGGGACTCTCTACTACGAGCAGTACTTC. The encoded protein is CASSPFGTLYYEQYF.

V is TRBV19 and J is TRBJ1-5, with 10 bases that match TRBD1. This CDR3 is built from 14 residues. V lost 10 bases and J lost 6; bases outside the gene matches: 9. Germline V gives CDR1 LNHDA, CDR2 SQIVND (reference sequence). The CDR3 DNA reads as TGTGCCACCAGTCAGGGACAGGGGATTCAGCCCCAGCATTTT. It is translated as CATSQGQGIQPQHF.

This clonotype was recorded only once. This sequence joins TRBV3-1 and TRBJ2-7, with 8 positions matching TRBD1. Germline V lookup: CDR1 LGHDT, CDR2 YNNKEL (reference sequence). V shed 1 base and J 1 base; nucleotides not matched to a gene: 9. The CDR3 is 17 residues long. CDR3 protein: CASSQGGRTGRSYEQYF. Written as DNA, the CDR3 is TGTGCCAGCAGCCAAGGGGGTCGGACAGGGAGATCCTACGAGCAGTACTTC.

The sample holds one count of this clonotype. This rearrangement joins TRBV4-3 to TRBJ1-1; unclear D gene. This CDR3 has 16 amino acids. The V end was cut by 0 bases, the J end by 1 base, with 12 bases between. The V gene's germline CDR1 is LGHNA and CDR2 YSLEER. CDR3 in amino acids: CASSQEAIRTNTEAFF. In nucleotides, the CDR3 is TGCGCCAGCAGCCAAGAGGCAATCCGGACGAACACTGAAGCTTTCTTT.